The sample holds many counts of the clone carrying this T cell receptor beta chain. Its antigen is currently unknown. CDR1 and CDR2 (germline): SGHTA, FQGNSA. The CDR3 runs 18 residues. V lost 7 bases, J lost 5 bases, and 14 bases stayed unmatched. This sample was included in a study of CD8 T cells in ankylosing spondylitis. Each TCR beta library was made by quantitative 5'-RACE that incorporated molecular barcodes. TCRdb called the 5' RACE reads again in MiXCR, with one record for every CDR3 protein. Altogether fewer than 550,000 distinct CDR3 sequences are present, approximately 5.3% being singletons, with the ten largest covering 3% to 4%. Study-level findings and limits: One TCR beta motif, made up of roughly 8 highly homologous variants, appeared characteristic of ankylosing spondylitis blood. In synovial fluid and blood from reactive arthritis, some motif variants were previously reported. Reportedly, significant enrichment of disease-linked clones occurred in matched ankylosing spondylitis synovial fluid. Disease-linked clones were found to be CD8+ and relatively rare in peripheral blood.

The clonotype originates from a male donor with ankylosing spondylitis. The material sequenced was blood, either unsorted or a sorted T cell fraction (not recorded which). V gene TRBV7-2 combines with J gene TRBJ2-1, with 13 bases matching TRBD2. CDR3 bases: TGTGCCAGCACCCTAGCCCCGGGACTAGCGGGGAAAAACAATGAGCAGTTCTTC. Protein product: CASTLAPGLAGKNNEQFF.